The present T cell receptor (beta chain) was sequenced within a study of T cell responses to AZD1222 COVID-19 vaccine. Clones were read by immunoSEQ multiplex PCR, and TCRdb kept only the in-frame ones, dropping some. This sample has some 140,000 clones, with approximately 88% found just once. General study results and limits: Donors in the cohort were predominantly white British and more often female, and clonal diversity was possibly underestimated.

Germline assignment: CDR1 SNHLY and CDR2 FYNNEI. CDR3 length equals 16 residues. Trimming at V came to 6 bases and at J to 6 bases, leaving 11 bases not matched to a gene. Concerning this clone: The antigen remains unidentified.

Sequencing used peripheral blood, obtained on day 0 of AZD1222 vaccination. This chain connects TRBV2 to TRBJ1-5, with 10 bases aligning to TRBD1. This TCR derives from an adult in good health. The chain's CDR3 is CASRGRQGATSQPQHF. The DNA of the CDR3 is TGTGCCAGCAGGGGTAGACAGGGGGCGACGAGTCAGCCCCAGCATTTT.